The next 12 T cell receptor beta chains were all read from a single sample in a study of blood T cell repertoires in COVID-19. Sequenced by immunoSEQ multiplex PCR; TCRdb stores in-frame clones only, minus some. The sample contains around 70,000 clones, roughly 80% of which appear only once. The material sequenced was peripheral blood. These receptors were obtained from a woman of 80 years or more with active or convalescent COVID-19.

The chain carries TRBV28 and TRBJ1-2; D is uncertain. The CDR3 covers 15 residues. Trimming left V 3 bases short and J 1 base short, with 12 bases between. The germline V gene encodes CDR1 MDHEN and CDR2 SYDVKM. In nucleotides, the CDR3 is TGTGCCAGCAGTTTTAGCCATAACTATAACTATGGCTACACCTTC. Residues: CASSFSHNYNYGYTF.

This chain connects TRBV6-5 to TRBJ2-5; 10 positions agree with TRBD1. Germline CDR1 and CDR2: MNHEY and SVGAGI. The V segment lost 4 bases and the J segment 4 bases; nucleotides outside the gene matches: 9. The CDR3 totals 16 residues. The CDR3 reads CASSSSGTGVGETQYF. In nucleotides, the CDR3 is TGTGCCAGCAGTTCATCCGGGACAGGGGTGGGAGAGACCCAGTACTTC.

V usage is TRBV4-3 and J usage is TRBJ1-1; D unresolved. The CDR3 contains 13 residues. V lost 1 base and J lost 6, with 9 bases in between. CDR1 is LGHNA and CDR2 is YSLEER in the germline V gene. CDR3 residues: CASSQVFLAEAFF. The CDR3 DNA reads TGCGCCAGCAGCCAAGTCTTCTTAGCTGAAGCTTTCTTT.

This chain links TRBV28 with TRBJ2-7, with a weak D call TRBD2 (5 bases). V lost 3 bases to trimming and J lost 4 bases, with 19 bases between them. Per the germline V gene, CDR1 is MDHEN and CDR2 is SYDVKM. The CDR3 consists of 16 residues. The CDR3 loop reads CASSLEQGRTVYEQYF. The CDR3 nucleotides read TGTGCCAGCAGTTTGGAACAAGGGCGGACTGTGTACGAGCAGTACTTC.

The genes are TRBV18 and TRBJ2-7; tentative D call: TRBD1 (5 bases). The CDR3 spans 16 residues. CDR1 KGHSH and CDR2 LQKENI come from the germline V gene. Trimming pared 1 base from V and 0 bases from J, leaving 13 bases between. CDR3 protein: CASSPLRQGSSYEQYF. CDR3 DNA sequence: TGTGCCAGCTCACCACTTCGGCAGGGTAGCTCCTACGAGCAGTACTTC. The full variable domain, completed using reference TRBV18 and TRBJ2-7, is NAGVMQNPRHLVRRRGQEARLRCSPMKGHSHVYWYRQLPEEGLKFMVYLQKENIIDESGMPKERFSAEFPKEGPSILRIQQVVRGDSAAYFCASSPLRQGSSYEQYFGPGTRLTVT.

CDR3 residues: CASSFARGDSNQPQHF. The CDR3 coding sequence is TGTGCCAGCAGTTTTGCCCGGGGGGATAGCAATCAGCCCCAGCATTTT. This chain joins TRBV27 and TRBJ1-5; D is possibly TRBD1 (5 bases). Germline CDR1 MNHEY, CDR2 SMNVEV (reference sequence). Trimming shortened V by 3 bases and J by 0 bases, and 12 bases separated the two germline ends. The CDR3 extends over 16 amino acids.

The rearrangement joins TRBV12-3 or TRBV12-4 to TRBJ2-3; weak D call: TRBD2 (5 bases). The CDR3 sequence is 13 residues long. Trimming stripped 8 bases from V and 6 bases from J, with 15 bases between. The chain's CDR3 is CASRASSRDTQYF. CDR3 in DNA: TGTGCCAGCCGGGCTAGCTCACGGGATACGCAGTATTTT.

V gene TRBV4-2 combines with J gene TRBJ2-7; D is ambiguous. CDR3 length: 15 residues. V was cut by 1 base and J by 6 bases, with 16 bases left in between. Germline lookup yields CDR1 LGHNA and CDR2 YNFKEQ. Here the CDR3 reads CASSQGTLMAVEQYF. In DNA form, the CDR3 reads TGTGCCAGCAGCCAAGGAACGCTGATGGCAGTCGAGCAGTACTTC.

The V and J genes are TRBV3-1 (or the pseudogene TRBV3-2) and TRBJ2-7; a possible D gene is TRBD2 (6 bases). The germline V and J ends were trimmed by 1 base and 3 bases, with 13 bases remaining between them. Per the germline V gene, CDR1 is LGHDT and CDR2 is YNNKEL (reference sequence). The CDR3 covers 15 residues. The CDR3 here is CASSQVPGLNYEQYF. Written as DNA, the CDR3 is TGTGCCAGCAGCCAAGTCCCGGGACTGAACTACGAGCAGTACTTC.

V and J are TRBV7-9 and TRBJ1-5; 7 bases are shared with TRBD1. Germline CDR1 and CDR2: SEHNR and FQNEAQ (reference sequence). CDR3 size: 14 residues. V was clipped by 0 bases and J by 6 bases; unmatched bases: 2. The CDR3 loop reads CASSLATGSQPQHF. In nucleotides, the CDR3 is TGTGCCAGCAGCTTAGCGACAGGGAGTCAGCCCCAGCATTTT.

The chain employs TRBV11-3 and TRBJ2-3, with 8 bases fitting TRBD1. CDR1 SGHNT and CDR2 YENEEA come from the germline V gene. CDR3 length: 16 residues. V lost 3 bases, J lost 0 bases, and 5 bases stayed unmatched. The CDR3 DNA is TGTGCCAGCAGCTTTTATCGGACAGGGAGCACAGATACGCAGTATTTT. Amino acids: CASSFYRTGSTDTQYF.

This chain uses TRBV5-6 with TRBJ2-7, with TRBD1 matching 9 bases. Germline V lookup: CDR1 SGHDT, CDR2 YYEEEE. V gave up 4 bases and J gave up 3 bases; unmatched junction bases: 14. This CDR3 contains 17 residues. The CDR3 loop is CASSRPGGDRVIYEQYF. The CDR3 DNA sequence: TGTGCCAGCAGCCGCCCCGGAGGGGACAGGGTCATCTACGAGCAGTACTTC.